Below, 26 T cell receptor beta chains from the same sample are listed, as sequenced in a study of T cells in women clearing cervical HPV infection. TCRdb's copy holds only in-frame clones and misses some; the assay was immunoSEQ multiplex PCR. The sample data list 22,000 or so clones. The sample taken for sequencing was blood buffy coat. The receptors here all came from a woman between 18 and 70 years old with a cervical HPV16 infection that either progressed to CIN3+ or cleared (not recorded which).

In the case of this clone: From the germline J gene comes the end of the CDR3, since the read stops 3 residues before it. This rearrangement joins TRBV30 to TRBJ2-2; possibly TRBD2 for D (5 bases). The CDR3 has 13 residues. V was pared by 6 bases and J by 6 bases, with 14 bases between. The germline V gene encodes CDR1 GTSNPN and CDR2 SVGIG (reference sequence). Partial CDR3 DNA: TGTGCCTGTCTTAAACTAGGTTCCGGGGAG. Protein: CACLKLGSGE. The CDR3 reads in full as CACLKLGSGELFF.

As for this clone: At one of its ends the junction is not consistent with the germline gene, which may arise from a read error. Read data end 3 residues before the CDR3 end; the end is taken from the germline J gene. This chain joins TRBV4-2 and TRBJ2-4; 11 nucleotides align to TRBD2. CDR1 is LGHNA and CDR2 is YNFKEQ in the germline V gene. CDR3 length: 17 residues. Partial CDR3 DNA: TGCGCCAGCAGCCAAGATGTTCTAGCGGGAGGTGTGAACATT. As protein: CASSQDVLAGGVNI. The CDR3, in full, reads CASSQDVLAGGVNIQYF.

Worth noting for this clone: Read data end 3 residues before the CDR3 end; the end is taken from the germline J gene. The V gene is TRBV19, the J gene TRBJ1-4, with 11 bases aligning to TRBD1. CDR3 size: 21 residues. CDR1 is LNHDA, CDR2 SQIVND, per germline (reference sequence). V was pared by 5 bases and J by 0 bases, with 17 bases of the junction left unmatched. Incomplete CDR3 DNA: TGTGCCAGTAGTCGGGACAGGGGGTTTTTTACATTGAGAGCAACTAATGAAAAA. Residues: CASSRDRGFFTLRATNEK. The whole CDR3 region reads CASSRDRGFFTLRATNEKLFF.

Note on this clone: The read finishes 3 residues shy of the CDR3 end, and the germline J gene is used to complete it. The chain is built from TRBV4-1 and TRBJ2-7; D is unclear. Germline V gene lookup returns CDR1 MGHRA and CDR2 YSYEKL. The germline V and J ends were trimmed by 0 bases and 0 bases, with 12 bases remaining between them. This CDR3 contains 16 residues. CDR3 loop: CASSQEAQASSYEQYF. The covered CDR3 bases are TGCGCCAGCAGCCAAGAGGCTCAGGCAAGCTCCTACGAG.

Worth noting for this clone: A read error may produce the germline difference seen at one junction end. Read data end 3 residues before the CDR3 end; the end is taken from the germline J gene. This chain uses TRBV7-7 with TRBJ2-1, with 11 bases lining up with TRBD1. Germline V CDR1 and CDR2: SSHAT, FNYEAQ (reference sequence). This CDR3 region has 15 residues. CDR3 amino acids: CASSPGTGGYNEQFF. CDR3 DNA, as far as it was read: TGTGCTAGCAGCCCCGGGACAGGGGGGTACAATGAG.

Points on this clone: The read halts 3 residues ahead of the CDR3 end, with the missing end drawn from the germline J gene. This rearrangement joins TRBV18 to TRBJ2-3; a weak D match, TRBD2 (6 bases). This CDR3 is 13 amino acids long. CDR1 and CDR2 (germline): KGHSH, LQKENI. Incomplete CDR3 DNA: TGTGCCAGCTCGGGGGGTAGCAATCAGCCG. Protein: CASSGGSNQP. The whole CDR3 is CASSGGSNQPQYF.

The part of the CDR3 DNA that was read is TGTGCCAGCAGCTTTAAAACAGGGGGCGTGTATGGT. Translated: CASSFKTGGVYG. The full CDR3 sequence reads CASSFKTGGVYGQYF. This sequence joins TRBV7-2 and TRBJ2-4, with 9 bases identical to TRBD1. The read terminates 3 residues ahead of where the CDR3 ends, so the germline J gene completes it. Per the germline V gene, CDR1 is SGHTA and CDR2 is FQGNSA. This CDR3 has 15 residues.

In regard to this clone: The read terminates 3 residues before the CDR3 end, so the remaining end is supplied by the germline J gene. The genes are TRBV20-1 and TRBJ2-1; D possibly corresponds to TRBD1 (6 bases). V was trimmed by 1 base and J by 4 bases, leaving 17 bases between them. This CDR3 contains 16 residues. The V gene's germline CDR1 is DFQATT and CDR2 SNEGSKA (reference sequence). The CDR3 bases that were read are TGCAGTGCTAGAGGCTCGGACAGCAAAAATTACAATGAG. This codes for CSARGSDSKNYNE. The complete CDR3 protein is CSARGSDSKNYNEQFF.

Worth noting for this clone: The read is 3 residues too short to cover the CDR3 end, so that end is filled in from the germline J gene. The V gene is TRBV7-9, the J gene TRBJ1-6; TRBD1 aligns across 8 bases. V lost 4 bases to trimming and J lost 10 bases; unmatched junction nucleotides: 6. Germline lookup yields CDR1 SEHNR and CDR2 FQNEAQ (reference sequence). The CDR3 is 14 amino acids. CDR3 amino acids: CASSSGQGGSPLHF. The part of the CDR3 DNA that was read is TGTGCCAGCAGCTCAGGACAGGGTGGGTCACCC.

Notes on this clone: The read comes to an end 3 residues before the CDR3 does, leaving the germline J gene to fill in the end. The chain uses TRBV7-2 and TRBJ2-3, with D hard to call. The V end was cut by 0 bases, the J end by 0 bases, with 4 bases between. The CDR3 consists of 14 residues. The germline V gene has CDR1 SGHTA and CDR2 FQGNSA. CDR3 region: CASSLAGSTDTQYF. CDR3 DNA (partial): TGTGCCAGCAGCTTAGCCGGGAGCACAGATACG.

The DNA read from the CDR3 is TGTGCCAGCAGACCGACAGGCGGGAACTATGGC. It is translated as CASRPTGGNYG. The whole CDR3 is CASRPTGGNYGYTF. This chain connects TRBV28 to TRBJ1-2, with a possible D match to TRBD1 (6 bases). The read halts 3 residues ahead of the CDR3 end, with the missing end drawn from the germline J gene. Germline loops: CDR1 MDHEN, CDR2 SYDVKM. The germline V and J ends were trimmed by 6 bases and 2 bases, with 13 bases remaining between them. This CDR3 contains 14 residues.

Concerning this clone: The observed sequence ends 3 residues before the CDR3 terminus, with the missing tail filled in from the germline J gene. V and J are TRBV24-1 and TRBJ2-1; 8 bases align to TRBD2. CDR1 and CDR2 from the germline V gene are KGHDR and SFDVKD. The V segment lost 4 bases and the J segment 1 base; nucleotides outside the gene matches: 17. The CDR3 has 20 amino acids. CDR3 bases read: TGTGCCACCAGTGACCTTTCGGGGGCCGGGGGGGATAGATCCTACAATGAG. Translating it yields CATSDLSGAGGDRSYNE. The whole CDR3 sequence reads CATSDLSGAGGDRSYNEQFF.

On this clone: From the germline J gene comes the end of the CDR3, since the read stops 3 residues before it. This chain connects TRBV12-3 or TRBV12-4 to TRBJ2-1, with D possibly TRBD2 on 5 matching bases. With 2 bases removed from V and 6 bases from J, the gap between germline ends came to 17 bases. This CDR3 spans 16 amino acids. CDR3 protein: CASSLTGSSRGNEQFF. The sequenced CDR3 bases are TGTGCCAGCAGTTTAACTGGGTCCAGTCGGGGCAATGAG.

Notes on this clone: Read data end 3 residues before the CDR3 end; the end is taken from the germline J gene. This sequence joins TRBV28 and TRBJ1-4, with 8 bases lining up with TRBD1. The J segment lost 6 bases and the V segment lost 4 bases, leaving 4 bases of the junction unmatched. CDR3 length: 14 amino acids. CDR1 and CDR2 (germline): MDHEN, SYDVKM. The CDR3 DNA, read in part, is TGTGCCAGCAGTTCTGGACAGGGTCATGAAAAA. Amino acids: CASSSGQGHEK. The full CDR3 protein is CASSSGQGHEKLFF.

A note on this clone: The read finishes 3 residues shy of the CDR3 end, and the germline J gene is used to complete it. This chain joins TRBV20-1 and TRBJ2-3, with 7 bases matching TRBD2. Germline V gene sequence: CDR1 DFQATT, CDR2 SNEGSKA (reference sequence). Trimming cost V 3 bases and J 4 bases; bases outside gene matches: 7. This CDR3 is built from 14 residues. The chain's CDR3 is CSASGGRRADTQYF. CDR3 DNA, as far as it was read: TGCAGTGCTAGCGGGGGGAGGAGGGCAGATACG.

On this clone: The CDR3 end falls 3 residues outside the read, so it is completed with the germline J gene. The rearrangement uses TRBV15 and TRBJ2-1; D gene uncertain. V was trimmed by 0 bases and J by 6 bases, leaving 12 bases between them. The germline CDR1 and CDR2 sequences are LNHNV and YYDKDF (reference sequence). The CDR3 extends over 15 amino acids. The chain's CDR3 is CATSRERKYPNEQFF. The sequenced part of the CDR3 DNA is TGTGCCACCAGCAGAGAGCGGAAATACCCCAATGAG.

As regards this clone: The read falls 3 residues short of the CDR3 end, and the missing part is taken from the germline J gene. The chain uses TRBV5-4 and TRBJ1-4, with D hard to call. Germline values: CDR1 SGHNT, CDR2 YYREEE (reference sequence). Trimming took 2 bases from V and 8 from J, leaving 7 bases between them. This CDR3 has 12 residues. CDR3 bases read: TGTGCCAGCAGCTTTTACGGGGAAAAA. It codes for CASSFYGEK. The entire CDR3 reads CASSFYGEKLFF.

Comment on this clone: The CDR3 end is not reached by the read, which stops 3 residues before it; the germline J gene fills it in. This rearrangement joins TRBV13 to TRBJ2-4, with D perhaps TRBD1 (6 bases). The CDR3 is made up of 13 amino acids. Germline lookup yields CDR1 PRHDT and CDR2 FYEKMQ (reference sequence). CDR3 sequence: CASSKTGNYGQYF. CDR3 DNA (partial): TGTGCCAGCAGCAAGACAGGAAACTATGGT. Full variable domain (outside the CDR3, taken from reference TRBV13 and TRBJ2-4): AAGVIQSPRHLIKEKRETATLKCYPIPRHDTVYWYQQGPGQDPQFLISFYEKMQSDKGSIPDRFSAQQFSDYHSELNMSSLELGDSALYFCASSKTGNYGQYFGAGTRLSVL.

Regarding this clone: The read ends 3 residues early relative to the CDR3; the germline J gene fills the gap. This chain uses TRBV30 with TRBJ2-5; 7 nucleotides align to TRBD1. Germline loops: CDR1 GTSNPN, CDR2 SVGIG (reference sequence). V dropped 3 bases and J dropped 0; count of bases not matched to a gene: 4. The CDR3 consists of 14 residues. The sequenced part of the CDR3 DNA is TGTGCCTGGAGCGAACAGGGGTACCAAGAGACC. It translates to CAWSEQGYQET. The entire CDR3 is CAWSEQGYQETQYF. Using reference TRBV30 and TRBJ2-5 for the parts outside the CDR3, the full variable domain is SQTIHQWPATLVQPVGSPLSLECTVEGTSNPNLYWYRQAAGRGLQLLFYSVGIGQISSEVPQNLSASRPQDRQFILSSKKLLLSDSGFYLCAWSEQGYQETQYFGPGTRLLVL.

With respect to this clone: The read gets to within 3 residues of the CDR3 end, and the germline J gene fills in the rest. This chain connects TRBV6-2 or TRBV6-3 to TRBJ2-1, with D possibly matching TRBD2 (6 bases). Looked up from germline, CDR1 is MNHEY and CDR2 is SVGEGT. The CDR3 totals 15 residues. The V and J ends lost 6 bases and 2 bases respectively, with 14 bases between them. The chain's CDR3 is CASRKSLATYNEQFF. The CDR3 bases that were read are TGTGCCAGCAGAAAATCACTAGCCACCTACAATGAG.

On this clone itself: Read coverage stops 3 residues before the CDR3 terminus; the germline J gene supplies the remainder. The chain is built from TRBV29-1 and TRBJ2-5; D remains ambiguous. The germline V and J ends were trimmed by 4 bases and 0 bases, with 12 bases remaining between them. Germline lookup yields CDR1 SQVTM and CDR2 ANQGSEA. This CDR3 spans 14 amino acids. The CDR3 protein is CSVGSHTHQETQYF. CDR3 DNA, as far as it was read: TGCAGCGTTGGGTCCCACACACACCAAGAGACC. Combining the CDR3 with reference TRBV29-1 and TRBJ2-5 gives the whole variable domain SAVISQKPSRDICQRGTSLTIQCQVDSQVTMMFWYRQQPGQSLTLIATANQGSEATYESGFVIDKFPISRPNLTFSTLTVSNMSPEDSSIYLCSVGSHTHQETQYFGPGTRLLVL.

Remarks on this clone: With the read ending 3 residues before the CDR3 end, the germline J gene is used to fill in that end. This sequence joins TRBV7-6 and TRBJ2-3; D is possibly TRBD1 or TRBD2 (6 bases each). This CDR3 region has 15 residues. From germline, CDR1 is SGHVS and CDR2 FNYEAQ. Partial CDR3 DNA: TGTGCCAGCAGCTTAGAGGAGGGACACAGCCAGCCG. It encodes CASSLEEGHSQP. The CDR3, in full, reads CASSLEEGHSQPQYF.

With regard to this clone: The CDR3 is cut off 3 residues early in the read; its end comes from the germline J gene. The chain combines TRBV18 with TRBJ1-2, with D perhaps TRBD1 (6 bases). In germline, CDR1 is KGHSH, CDR2 LQKENI. The CDR3 spans 14 residues. Incomplete CDR3 DNA: TGTGCCAGCTCACCGGCAGGGGAAGGGAACATC. Its protein product is CASSPAGEGNI. The whole CDR3 region reads CASSPAGEGNIYTF.

Details on this clone: Read data end 3 residues before the CDR3 end; the end is taken from the germline J gene. The rearrangement joins TRBV18 to TRBJ2-4, with 9 bases lining up with TRBD1. The CDR3 covers 15 residues. CDR1 KGHSH and CDR2 LQKENI come from the germline V gene. The CDR3: CASSPQQGANYGQYF. The covered CDR3 bases are TGTGCCAGCTCACCGCAACAGGGGGCTAACTATGGT.

Of note for this clone: The CDR3 goes on 3 residues after the read ends, and that part is filled in from the germline J gene. V gene TRBV5-4 combines with J gene TRBJ2-5; 13 positions match TRBD2. The CDR3 has 16 amino acids. Looked up from germline, CDR1 is SGHNT and CDR2 is YYREEE (reference sequence). The V segment lost 3 bases and the J segment 5 bases; nucleotides outside the gene matches: 7. Here the CDR3 reads CASSSGLAGAGETQYF. The CDR3 DNA, read in part, is TGTGCCAGCAGCTCTGGACTAGCGGGAGCAGGGGAGACC.

This clone is deemed medium-sized by its frequency. CDR3 in amino acids: CSGGSGRAPDTQYF. CDR3 DNA, as far as it was read: TGCAGCGGCGGTAGCGGGAGGGCTCCAGATACG. The V call is TRBV29-1, the J call TRBJ2-3, with 11 bases aligning to TRBD2. The observed sequence ends 3 residues before the CDR3 terminus, with the missing tail filled in from the germline J gene. Germline V gene lookup returns CDR1 SQVTM and CDR2 ANQGSEA. With V trimmed by 7 bases and J by 4 bases, 7 bases remained unmatched. This CDR3 has 14 amino acids.